The clone carrying this T cell receptor beta chain was recorded many times. Its antigen is unknown. Germline CDR1 reads MNHEY; CDR2 reads SMNVEV (reference sequence). This CDR3 has 14 residues. V lost 2 bases and J lost 6, with 13 bases in between. The record originates from a study of read filtering for tumor transcriptome and immune sequencing. Study information: Revised staging placed roughly 8 patients in R-ISS I, about 17 in II, 6 or 7 in III. IR-seq gave about 4.05 to 11 million TCR reads per sample; RNA-seq gave roughly 80 to 1,300. Findings of the study overall: Sorted CD138-negative bone marrow cells were not purified T cells. RNA-seq captured clonotypes less deeply and reliably than IR-seq.

The library was built from about 400 ng RNA with molecular barcoded adaptors for alpha/delta and beta/gamma chains. TCRdb used MiXCR to reprocess the reads, holding one entry per CDR3 protein. The data contain about 90,000 distinct CDR3 sequences, roughly an eighth of them singletons. The sequencing input was a population of CD138-negative cells sorted from bone marrow. This clonotype originated in a donor over 35 with multiple myeloma. This chain links TRBV27 with TRBJ2-5, with a possible D match to TRBD2 (6 bases). CDR3 region: CASSLMAGSKTQYF. In DNA, the CDR3 is TGTGCCAGCAGTTTAATGGCGGGGTCGAAGACCCAGTACTTC.